The next 6 T cell receptor beta chains were all read from a single sample in a study of blood T cell repertoires in COVID-19. TCRdb keeps only in-frame clones here, not all; method: immunoSEQ multiplex PCR. The sample lists 200,000 to 250,000 clones; around 80% were seen once. Material: PBMCs or T cells enriched from blood (not recorded which). The receptor source for this set is a man between 60 and 75 years old who had recovered from COVID-19.

V and J are TRBV6-5 and TRBJ1-5; unclear D gene. The V gene lost 0 bases and the J gene lost 7 bases, with 7 bases spanning the gap. This CDR3 contains 13 residues. Germline loops: CDR1 MNHEY, CDR2 SVGAGI. The DNA of the CDR3 is TGTGCCAGCAGTTACTCGCCCGGGCAGCCCCAGCATTTT. Its protein is CASSYSPGQPQHF.

This chain joins TRBV3-1 (or the pseudogene TRBV3-2) and TRBJ1-4, with 10 nucleotides matching TRBD1. V was pared by 4 bases and J by 8 bases, with 4 bases of the junction left unmatched. CDR1 LGHDT and CDR2 YNNKEL come from the germline V gene (reference sequence). This CDR3 has 14 amino acids. The CDR3, as DNA: TGTGCCAGCAGCCTTGGGACAGGGGAAGAAAAACTGTTTTTT. Protein: CASSLGTGEEKLFF.

The chain carries TRBV9 and TRBJ1-3; D is possibly TRBD1 (5 bases). This CDR3 spans 16 amino acids. The germline gives CDR1 SGDLS, CDR2 YYNGEE. V was cut by 0 bases and J by 3 bases, with 13 bases left in between. This chain's CDR3 is CASSVGGGASGNTIYF. CDR3 sequence (DNA): TGTGCCAGCAGCGTAGGAGGAGGGGCAAGTGGAAACACCATATATTTT. Complete variable domain (other parts from reference TRBV9 and TRBJ1-3): DSGVTQTPKHLITATGQRVTLRCSPRSGDLSVYWYQQSLDQGLQFLIQYYNGEERAKGNILERFSAQQFPDLHSELNLSSLELGDSALYFCASSVGGGASGNTIYFGEGSWLTVV.

The table lists this clone with a count of one. The chain recombines TRBV6-6 with TRBJ1-2, with 9 bases fitting TRBD1. V was clipped by 6 bases and J by 5 bases; unmatched bases: 1. The germline gives CDR1 MNHNY, CDR2 SVGAGI (reference sequence). CDR3 size: 12 residues. CDR3 sequence reads: CASSGTGYGYTF. The DNA for the CDR3 is TGTGCCAGCAGCGGGACAGGGTATGGCTACACCTTC.

This clone was seen only a few times. J is TRBJ1-2 and V is TRBV12-5, with TRBD1 matching 9 bases. V trimming: 2 bases; J trimming: 5 bases; junction bases outside the gene matches: 6. CDR1 and CDR2 (germline): LGHNT, FRNRAP. CDR3 length: 15 residues. The CDR3 bases are TGTGCTAGTGGTTTGACCCCGGACAGGGGATATGGCTACACCTTC. This encodes CASGLTPDRGYGYTF.

About this clone itself: Additional DNA sequences in this sample encode the identical CDR3. The V call is TRBV5-1, the J call TRBJ1-6; 8 bases agree with TRBD1. Looked up from germline, CDR1 is SGHRS and CDR2 is YFSETQ. The CDR3 length is 15 residues. V trimming: 0 bases; J trimming: 6 bases; junction bases outside the gene matches: 2. CDR3 protein: CASSLGQGINSPLHF. CDR3 nucleotides: TGCGCCAGCAGCTTGGGACAGGGGATTAATTCACCCCTCCACTTT.